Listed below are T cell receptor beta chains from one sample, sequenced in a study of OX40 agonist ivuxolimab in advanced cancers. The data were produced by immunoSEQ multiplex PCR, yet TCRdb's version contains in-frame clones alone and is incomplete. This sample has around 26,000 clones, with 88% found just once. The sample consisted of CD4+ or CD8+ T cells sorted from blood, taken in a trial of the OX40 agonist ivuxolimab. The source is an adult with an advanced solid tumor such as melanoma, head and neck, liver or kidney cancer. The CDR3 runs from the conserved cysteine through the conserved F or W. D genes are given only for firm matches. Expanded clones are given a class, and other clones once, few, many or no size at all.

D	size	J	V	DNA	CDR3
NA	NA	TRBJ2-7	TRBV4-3	TGCGCCAGCAGCCAAGATAACAGGCCCTACGAGCAGTACTTC	CASSQDNRPYEQYF
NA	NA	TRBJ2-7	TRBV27	TGTGCCAGCAGTTTGAGCGGTACCTCCTACGAGCAGTACTTC	CASSLSGTSYEQYF
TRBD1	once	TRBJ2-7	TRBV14	TGTGCCAGCAGCCAAAGGACAGGGGCCAACTACGAGCAGTACTTC	CASSQRTGANYEQYF
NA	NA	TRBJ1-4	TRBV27	TGTGCCAGCAGTTTTGGTGCAACTAATGAAAAACTGTTTTTT	CASSFGATNEKLFF
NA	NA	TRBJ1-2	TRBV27	TGTGCCAGCAGCCGCCAGAGGAACTATGGCTACACCTTC	CASSRQRNYGYTF
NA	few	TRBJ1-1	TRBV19	TGTGCCAGTAGCCCTTCTATAGGGACTGAAGCTTTCTTT	CASSPSIGTEAFF
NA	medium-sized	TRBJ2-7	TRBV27	TGTGCCAGCAGTTTAGGCGTGAGGAGGGGTTTATACTTC	CASSLGVRRGLYF
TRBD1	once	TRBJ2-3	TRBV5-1	TGCGCCAGCAGCTCGGGACAGGAGCACACAGATACGCAGTATTTT	CASSSGQEHTDTQYF
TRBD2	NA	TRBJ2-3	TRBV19	TGTGCCAGTAGTATAGAACCCAGCGGGGCTCCCGGGGATACGCAGTATTTT	CASSIEPSGAPGDTQYF
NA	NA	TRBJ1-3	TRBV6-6	TGTGCCAGCAGCAGCCTACAAGGAAACACCATATATTTT	CASSSLQGNTIYF
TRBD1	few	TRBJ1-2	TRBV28	TGTGCCAGCAGTTCGACAGGGGGGTATGGCTACACCTTC	CASSSTGGYGYTF
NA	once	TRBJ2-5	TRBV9	TGTGCCAGCAGCGTAGGAGCGGGCCTCCAAGAGACCCAGTACTTC	CASSVGAGLQETQYF
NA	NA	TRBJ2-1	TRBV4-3	TGCGCCAGCAGCCAAGATAGGGGGGGTTTATACAATGAGCAGTTCTTC	CASSQDRGGLYNEQFF
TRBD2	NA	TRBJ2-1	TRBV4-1	TGCGCCAGCAGCCTGATCGCGGTTTCGGGGGGGGCAGGTGAGCAGTTCTTC	CASSLIAVSGGAGEQFF
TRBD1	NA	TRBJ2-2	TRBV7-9	TGTGCCAGCAGCTTAGGACAGGGGGCGCACACCGGGGAGCTGTTTTTT	CASSLGQGAHTGELFF
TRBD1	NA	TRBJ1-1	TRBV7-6	TGTGCCAGCAGCTTCGGGACAGGGGAGTTAGGCACTGAAGCTTTCTTT	CASSFGTGELGTEAFF
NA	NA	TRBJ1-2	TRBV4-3	TGCGCCAGCAGCCAAGACAGGGGTGAAGTCTATGGCTACACCTTC	CASSQDRGEVYGYTF
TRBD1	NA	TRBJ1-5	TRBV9	TGTGCCAGCAGCCCAGGCAGGGGGCTCGATCAGCCCCAGCATTTT	CASSPGRGLDQPQHF
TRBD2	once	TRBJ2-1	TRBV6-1	TGTGCCAGCAGTGAAGTCTTAGCGGGGGGTCACAATGAGCAGTTCTTC	CASSEVLAGGHNEQFF
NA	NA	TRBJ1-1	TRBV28	TGTGCCAGCAGTTTAAACCAGGGATGGAACACTGAAGCTTTCTTT	CASSLNQGWNTEAFF
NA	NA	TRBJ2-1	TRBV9	TGTGCCAGCAGCACCAGTGCTAGTGGCTACAATGAGCAGTTCTTC	CASSTSASGYNEQFF
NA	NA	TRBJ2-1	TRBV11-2	TGTGCCAGCAGCTTAGATTTAGTATCGGATGAGCAGTTCTTC	CASSLDLVSDEQFF
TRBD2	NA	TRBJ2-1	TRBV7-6	TGTGCCAGCAGCCTCGACATTACGGGACTAGCGGAGTCCTACAATGAGCAGTTCTTC	CASSLDITGLAESYNEQFF
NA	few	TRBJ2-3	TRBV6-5	TGTGCCAGCAGTTACGGTATACCGGGTGTGGAGAGGACGCAGTATTTT	CASSYGIPGVERTQYF
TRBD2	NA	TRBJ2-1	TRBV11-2	TGTGCCAGCAGCTCACCCGGGACTAGCGGGAGGAGGTCCTACAATGAGCAGTTCTTC	CASSSPGTSGRRSYNEQFF
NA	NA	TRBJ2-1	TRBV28	TGTGCCAGCAGTCGGACGGGGAGCTCCTACAATGAGCAGTTCTTC	CASSRTGSSYNEQFF
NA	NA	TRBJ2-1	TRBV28	TGTGCCAGCAGCCGCACGGGAAATGAGCAGTTCTTC	CASSRTGNEQFF
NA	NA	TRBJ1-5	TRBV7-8	TGTGCCAGCAGCTTAGCTAGGACAAACCCCAATCAGCCCCAGCATTTT	CASSLARTNPNQPQHF
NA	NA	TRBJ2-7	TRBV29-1	TGCAGCGTTGGCCCATACCTATACGAGCAGTACTTC	CSVGPYLYEQYF
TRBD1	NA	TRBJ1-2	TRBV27	TGTGCCAGCAGTTCTCCGGGACAGGGGATCTATGGCTACACCTTC	CASSSPGQGIYGYTF
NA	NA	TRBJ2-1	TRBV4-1	TGCGCCAGCAGCCAAGACCCCGGGGAGGAGTACAATGAGCAGTTCTTC	CASSQDPGEEYNEQFF
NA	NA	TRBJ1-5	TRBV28	TGTGCCAGCAGTATCGGGGGGGCTAGGGGTCAGCCCCAGCATTTT	CASSIGGARGQPQHF
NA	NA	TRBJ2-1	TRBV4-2	TGTGCCAGCAGCCAAGAAATGTATCAACAGAGTTCCTACAATGAGCAGTTCTTC	CASSQEMYQQSSYNEQFF